This TCR beta chain derives from a study of T-cell reconstitution after alpha-beta-depleted transplantation in children. V lost 4 bases to trimming and J lost 0 bases, with 19 bases between them. There are 18 residues in the CDR3. The germline V gene encodes CDR1 DFQATT and CDR2 SNEGSKA (reference sequence). TCRbeta library preparation incorporated unique molecular identifiers. A single record per CDR3 protein comes from TCRdb applying MiXCR to the PCR reads. The sample contains about 610,000 distinct CDR3 sequences, under 12% of which appear only once. The count of this clonotype is one. V usage is TRBV20-1 and J usage is TRBJ2-6, with D possibly called TRBD1 or TRBD2 (7 bases each). The source material was PBMCs from the stem cell graft donor, sampled from the stem cell graft. The source of this sequence is a human donor who donated a stem cell graft to a child with acute myeloid leukemia. CDR3 loop: CSAINRQGGSSGANVLTF. In DNA, the CDR3 is TGCAGTGCTATAAACCGACAGGGAGGGAGCTCTGGGGCCAACGTCCTGACTTTC.